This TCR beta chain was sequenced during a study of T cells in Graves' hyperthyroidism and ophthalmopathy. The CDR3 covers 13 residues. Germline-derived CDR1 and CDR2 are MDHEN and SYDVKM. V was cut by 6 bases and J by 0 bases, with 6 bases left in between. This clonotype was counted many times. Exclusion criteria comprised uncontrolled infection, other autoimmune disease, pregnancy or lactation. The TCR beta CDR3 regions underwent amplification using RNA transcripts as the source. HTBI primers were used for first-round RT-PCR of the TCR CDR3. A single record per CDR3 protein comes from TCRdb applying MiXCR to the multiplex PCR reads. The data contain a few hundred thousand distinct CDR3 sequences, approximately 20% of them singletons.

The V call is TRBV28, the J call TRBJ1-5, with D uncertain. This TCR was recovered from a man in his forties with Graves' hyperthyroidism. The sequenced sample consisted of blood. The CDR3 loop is CASSWYSNQPQHF. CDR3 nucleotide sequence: TGTGCCAGCAGCTGGTATAGCAATCAGCCCCAGCATTTT. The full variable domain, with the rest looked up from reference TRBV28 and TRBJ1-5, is DVKVTQSSRYLVKRTGEKVFLECVQDMDHENMFWYRQDPGLGLRLIYFSYDVKMKEKGDIPEGYSVSREKKERFSLILESASTNQTSMYLCASSWYSNQPQHFGDGTRLSIL.